This TCR beta chain is drawn from a study of beta chain features in type 1 diabetes. Expressed TCRB transcripts were sequenced, since all the RNA that had been isolated was reverse transcribed. An average approximately 3.5 million reads came from naive, central memory and regulatory T cell samples. Assay: immunoSEQ multiplex PCR; the TCRdb copy retains only in-frame clones and omits some. The sample holds 200,000 to 300,000 clones, approximately 15% seen once. The germline V gene encodes CDR1 SGHAT and CDR2 FQNNGV. V shed 4 bases, J shed 6 bases, and the junction held 13 bases outside the gene matches. The CDR3 has 18 residues. Note on this clone: Its antigen is undetermined.

The study's findings and limits: TCRB CDR3s from Type 1 diabetes patients were moderately but significantly shorter in all four CD4+ subsets.

The chain joins TRBV11-2 to TRBJ2-1; 12 bases agree with TRBD2. Source material: naive CD4+ T cells from blood. This sequence was found in a man aged 30 to 45 with type 1 diabetes. The CDR3 region is CASSSNYELAGGRNEQFF. The CDR3 region has the DNA TGTGCCAGCAGCTCTAACTACGAACTAGCGGGAGGACGCAATGAGCAGTTCTTC.